The 2 T cell receptor beta chains reported below all come from one sample, sequenced in a study of blood T cell repertoires in COVID-19. TCRdb keeps only in-frame clones here, not all; method: immunoSEQ multiplex PCR. The top ten hold about 3% of the sample, which has 250,000 or so clones, about nine tenths seen once. The sequencing input was peripheral blood. Receptor source: a woman aged 30 to 39 with active or convalescent COVID-19.

This clone was seen a single time. V gene TRBV5-1 combines with J gene TRBJ1-5; TRBD1 is a possible D gene (6 bases). CDR1 SGHRS and CDR2 YFSETQ come from the germline V gene. The CDR3 has 15 amino acids. Between the trimmed V and J ends, which lost 0 bases and 4 bases, there was a span of 11 bases. The CDR3 region has the DNA TGCGCCAGCAGCTTGGCCGGGACACTAAATCAGCCCCAGCATTTT. Its translation is CASSLAGTLNQPQHF.

The V gene is TRBV7-2, the J gene TRBJ1-5; possibly TRBD1 for D (5 bases). Trimming stripped 3 bases from V and 2 bases from J, with 14 bases between. CDR1 is SGHTA and CDR2 is FQGNSA in the germline V gene. This CDR3 has 16 residues. The CDR3 here is CASSFQGGIGNQPQHF. The CDR3 coding sequence is TGTGCCAGCAGCTTCCAGGGCGGTATAGGCAATCAGCCCCAGCATTTT.